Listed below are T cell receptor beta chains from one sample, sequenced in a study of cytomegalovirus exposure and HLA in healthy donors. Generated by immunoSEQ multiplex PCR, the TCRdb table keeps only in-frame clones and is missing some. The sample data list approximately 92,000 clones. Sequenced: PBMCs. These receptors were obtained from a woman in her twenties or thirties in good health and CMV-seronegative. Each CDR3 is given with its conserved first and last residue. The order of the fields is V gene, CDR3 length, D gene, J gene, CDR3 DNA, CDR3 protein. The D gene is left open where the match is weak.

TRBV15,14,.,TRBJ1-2,TGTGCCACCAGCAGAGCCGACAGGCTCTATGGCTACACCTTC,CATSRADRLYGYTF
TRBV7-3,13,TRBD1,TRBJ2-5,TGTGCCAGCAGGAAGACAGGGGGAGAAACCCAGTACTTC,CASRKTGGETQYF
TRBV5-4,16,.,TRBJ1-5,TGTGCCAGCAGCATGACGGACGGACATAGCAATCAGCCCCAGCATTTT,CASSMTDGHSNQPQHF
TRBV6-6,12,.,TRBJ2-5,TGTGCCAGCAGCATCGCCGGGGAGACCCAGTACTTC,CASSIAGETQYF
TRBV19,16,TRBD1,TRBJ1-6,TGTGCCAGTAGTATACCCCGGACAGGGTTGGAATCACCCCTCCACTTT,CASSIPRTGLESPLHF
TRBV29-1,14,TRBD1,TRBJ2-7,TGCAGCGTTCGGACAGGCACCACTAGTCACGAGCAGTACTTC,CSVRTGTTSHEQYF
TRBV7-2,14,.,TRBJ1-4,TGTGCCAGCAGCACTCCCGGGAGGGGCGAAAAACTGTTTTTT,CASSTPGRGEKLFF
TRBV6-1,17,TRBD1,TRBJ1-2,TGTGCCAGCAGTGAAATGTGGTCAGGGGGAGGTAATGATGGCTACACCTTC,CASSEMWSGGGNDGYTF
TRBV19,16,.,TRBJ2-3,TGTGCCAGTAGTATTCCGGGGAGGACTAGCACAGATACGCAGTATTTT,CASSIPGRTSTDTQYF
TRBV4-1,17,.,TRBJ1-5,TGCGCCAGCAGCCAAGCAAGGCAGGGGCCCACCAATCAGCCCCAGCATTTT,CASSQARQGPTNQPQHF
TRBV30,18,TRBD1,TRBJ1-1,TGTGCCTGGAGTCGTGGGTATTGGGGCAGGGGGATGAACACTGAAGCTTTCTTT,CAWSRGYWGRGMNTEAFF
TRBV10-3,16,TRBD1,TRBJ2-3,TGTGCCATCAGCGATGACAGGGCGGGTGGCACAGATACGCAGTATTTT,CAISDDRAGGTDTQYF
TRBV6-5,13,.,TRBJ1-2,TGTGCCAGCAGCTCTGACAGGAACTATGGCTACACCTTC,CASSSDRNYGYTF
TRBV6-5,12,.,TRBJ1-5,TGTGCCAGCAATCTAAGGGGACAGCCCCAGCATTTT,CASNLRGQPQHF
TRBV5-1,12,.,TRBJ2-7,TGCGCCAGCAGCGTCGAAGGGGACGAGCAGTACTTC,CASSVEGDEQYF
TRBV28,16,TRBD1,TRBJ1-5,TGTGCCAGCAGTCCACTGGGACAGGGAAGTAATCAGCCCCAGCATTTT,CASSPLGQGSNQPQHF
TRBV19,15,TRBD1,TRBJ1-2,TGTGCCAGTAGTGGAGAAACCGGGACAGGGTATGGCTACACCTTC,CASSGETGTGYGYTF
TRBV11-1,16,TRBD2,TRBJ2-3,TGTGCCAGCAGCCCTAGACTAGCGGGCCGCACAGATACGCAGTATTTT,CASSPRLAGRTDTQYF
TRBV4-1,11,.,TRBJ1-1,TGCGCCAGCAGCCGGAGGGCTGAAGCTTTCTTT,CASSRRAEAFF
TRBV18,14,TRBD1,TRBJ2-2,TGTGCCAGCTCACCACCGCAGGGGGCCGGGGAGCTGTTTTTT,CASSPPQGAGELFF
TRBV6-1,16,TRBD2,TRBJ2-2,TGTGCCAGCAGTGAAGCGATAGCGGGGGGGATTGGGGAGCTGTTTTTT,CASSEAIAGGIGELFF
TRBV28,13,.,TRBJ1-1,TGTGCCATCCGGGGGGCACTTAACACTGAAGCTTTCTTT,CAIRGALNTEAFF
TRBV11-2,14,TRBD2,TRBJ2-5,TGTGCCAGCAGCTTAGATGCGGGAGGGGAGACCCAGTACTTC,CASSLDAGGETQYF
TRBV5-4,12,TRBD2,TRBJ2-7,TGTGCCAGCAGCCCGGGGACTAGCGAGCAGTACTTC,CASSPGTSEQYF
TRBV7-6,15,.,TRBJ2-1,TGTGCCAGCACCCCAAGTGACGGGGTGGTAAATGAGCAGTTCTTC,CASTPSDGVVNEQFF
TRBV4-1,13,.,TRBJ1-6,TGCGCCAGCAGCCAGGGCTCAAATTCACCCCTCCACTTT,CASSQGSNSPLHF
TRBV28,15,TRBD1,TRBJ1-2,TGTGCCAGCAGTTTCGGGACAGGGAAGGGCTATGGCTACACCTTC,CASSFGTGKGYGYTF
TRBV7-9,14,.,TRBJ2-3,TGTGCCAGCAGGTACAGGGAGCTCACAGATACGCAGTATTTT,CASRYRELTDTQYF
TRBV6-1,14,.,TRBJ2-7,TGTGCCAGCAGTGGAGGAGGGGACTCCTACGAGCAGTACTTC,CASSGGGDSYEQYF
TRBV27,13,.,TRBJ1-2,TGTGCCAGCAGGTCCGCGGGGGGCTCTGGCTACACCTTC,CASRSAGGSGYTF
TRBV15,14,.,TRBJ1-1,TGTGCCACCAGCAGACGGGGGGTTAACACTGAAGCTTTCTTT,CATSRRGVNTEAFF
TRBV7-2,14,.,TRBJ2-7,TGTGCCAGCAGCTTAGCGGGCCTTACCTCCGAGCAGTACTTC,CASSLAGLTSEQYF
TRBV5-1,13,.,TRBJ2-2,TGCGCCAGCAGCTTGTTTATTTCCGGGGAGCTGTTTTTT,CASSLFISGELFF
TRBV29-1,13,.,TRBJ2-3,TGCAGCGTTGTTTGCCAGGTCACAGATACGCAGTATTTT,CSVVCQVTDTQYF
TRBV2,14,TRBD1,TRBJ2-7,TGTGCCAGCATGCCCGGGACAGCCTCCTACGAGCAGTACTTC,CASMPGTASYEQYF
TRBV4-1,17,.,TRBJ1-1,TGCGCCAGCAGCCCGATTATTAGACGGGACATTGGGACTGAAGCTTTCTTT,CASSPIIRRDIGTEAFF
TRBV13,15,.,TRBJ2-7,TGTGCCAGCAGCCGGGGGACTTCTAGCTCCTACGAGCAGTACTTC,CASSRGTSSSYEQYF
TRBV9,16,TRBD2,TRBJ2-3,TGTGCCAGCACCCTAGAAGGCCTAGCGGGGGGAGATACGCAGTATTTT,CASTLEGLAGGDTQYF
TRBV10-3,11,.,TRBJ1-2,TGTGTCGTGGGGACATTCTATGGCTACACCTTC,CVVGTFYGYTF
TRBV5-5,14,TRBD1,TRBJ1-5,TGTGCCAGCAGCCGGACAGGGGGTTATCAGCCCCAGCATTTT,CASSRTGGYQPQHF
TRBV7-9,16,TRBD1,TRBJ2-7,TGTGCCAGCAGCTTAGTGAGGACAGGGGGCCTATACGAGCAGTACTTC,CASSLVRTGGLYEQYF
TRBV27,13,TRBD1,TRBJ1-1,TGTGCCAGCAGTTTTACCAGGGGGGCTGAAGCTTTCTTT,CASSFTRGAEAFF
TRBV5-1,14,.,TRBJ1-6,TGCGCCAGCAGGGTACAGGGTAGAGATTCACCCCTCCACTTT,CASRVQGRDSPLHF
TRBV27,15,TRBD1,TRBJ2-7,TGTGCCAGCAGTTCCGGGACAGCTCGTTGGAACGAGCAGTACTTC,CASSSGTARWNEQYF
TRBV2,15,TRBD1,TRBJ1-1,TGTGCCAGCAGCGCGAGACAGGGGATGTCTACAGAAGCTTTCTTT,CASSARQGMSTEAFF
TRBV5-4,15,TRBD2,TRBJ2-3,TGTGCCAGCAGCTCGTCCTTAGCGGGAACAGATACGCAGTATTTT,CASSSSLAGTDTQYF
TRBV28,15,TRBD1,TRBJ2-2,TGTGCCAGCAGTTTGGGACAGAGCGGCACCGGGGAGCTGTTTTTT,CASSLGQSGTGELFF
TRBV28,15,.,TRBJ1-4,TGTGCCAGCAGTCCCCTCAGGGTAGGCGGTGAAAAACTGTTTTTT,CASSPLRVGGEKLFF
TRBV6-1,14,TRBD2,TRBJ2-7,TGTGCCAGCAAGACTAGCGGGAGTCCCTACGAGCAGTACTTC,CASKTSGSPYEQYF
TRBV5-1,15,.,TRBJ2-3,TGCGCCAGCAGCTTGATTGACGGGAGAACAGATACGCAGTATTTT,CASSLIDGRTDTQYF
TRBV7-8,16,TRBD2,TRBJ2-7,TGTGCCAGCAGCTTGGGGGGACTAGCGGAACTTTACGAGCAGTACTTC,CASSLGGLAELYEQYF
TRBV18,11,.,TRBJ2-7,TGTGCCAGCTCACCCGCGGCCGAGCAGTACTTC,CASSPAAEQYF
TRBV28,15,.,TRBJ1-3,TGTGCCAGCGTGGATAGCGGCAGCTCTGGAAACACCATATATTTT,CASVDSGSSGNTIYF
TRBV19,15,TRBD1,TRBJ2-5,TGTGCCAGTAGTATGAGGGGGCCGGGACAAGAGACCCAGTACTTC,CASSMRGPGQETQYF
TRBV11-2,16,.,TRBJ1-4,TGTGCCAGCAGCTTAGGTGTCCGGACAGAGAATGAAAAACTGTTTTTT,CASSLGVRTENEKLFF
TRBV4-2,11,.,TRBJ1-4,TGTGCCAGCAGCTCGCGAGGGACAAGGCTTTTT,CASSSRGTRLF
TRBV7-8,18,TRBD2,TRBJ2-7,TGTGCCAGCAGCTCAAAACTAAGCGGGGGAAGCTTCTCCTACGAGCAGTACTTC,CASSSKLSGGSFSYEQYF